What follows are 9 T cell receptor beta chains derived from one specimen sequenced in a study of a mutant IDH1 vaccine in newly diagnosed glioma. Repertoires were generated with immunoSEQ multiplex PCR, while TCRdb's copy carries only in-frame clones and drops some. The data show tens of thousands of clones, around 82% seen once. Time point given: baseline, week 1 (first vaccination visit). As for treatment: pre-vaccination baseline after standard-of-care therapy. The sequences come from PBMCs, collected from a glioma patient treated with radiotherapy, temozolomide or both. The receptor source for this set is a man in his forties with glioma.

The chain couples TRBV5-5 to TRBJ1-5, with TRBD1 as a possible D gene (5 bases). V was pared by 0 bases and J by 2 bases, with 9 bases between. The germline V gene has CDR1 SGHKS and CDR2 YYEKEE (reference sequence). The CDR3 totals 15 residues. CDR3 loop: CASSLDGARNQPQHF. CDR3 coding DNA: TGTGCCAGCAGCTTGGACGGGGCCCGCAATCAGCCCCAGCATTTT.

This rearrangement joins TRBV19 to TRBJ1-1; the D is unclear. Trimming cost V 6 bases and J 1 base, with 3 bases left between them. Germline CDR1 LNHDA, CDR2 SQIVND (reference sequence). CDR3 size: 11 residues. CDR3 amino acids: CASRGNTEAFF. DNA for the CDR3: TGTGCCAGTAGGGGGAACACTGAAGCTTTCTTT.

J is TRBJ2-1 and V is TRBV30, with D perhaps assigned TRBD1 or TRBD2 (5 bases each). Per the germline V gene, CDR1 is GTSNPN and CDR2 is SVGIG (reference sequence). V dropped 3 bases and J dropped 2 bases, with 17 bases sitting between them. This CDR3 has 16 residues. The CDR3 loop reads CAWSHKQGVTYNEQFF. The CDR3 DNA reads as TGTGCCTGGAGCCATAAGCAGGGAGTGACCTACAATGAGCAGTTCTTC.

CDR3 DNA sequence: TGTGCCAGCAGCGCCGAAATCACGACAGGGCCAGCTTTCTTT. Translating it yields CASSAEITTGPAFF. V and J are TRBV9 and TRBJ1-1, with 7 nucleotides matching TRBD1. The J segment lost 10 bases and the V segment lost 3 bases, leaving 12 bases of the junction unmatched. The CDR3 has 14 residues. CDR1 and CDR2 from the germline V gene are SGDLS and YYNGEE. Using reference TRBV9 and TRBJ1-1 for the parts outside the CDR3, the full variable domain is DSGVTQTPKHLITATGQRVTLRCSPRSGDLSVYWYQQSLDQGLQFLIQYYNGEERAKGNILERFSAQQFPDLHSELNLSSLELGDSALYFCASSAEITTGPAFFGQGTRLTVV.

This rearrangement joins TRBV5-4 to TRBJ1-1, with D tentatively TRBD1 (5 bases). CDR1 and CDR2 (germline): SGHNT, YYREEE (reference sequence). The CDR3 runs to 16 residues. Trimming stripped 0 bases from V and 2 bases from J, with 14 bases between. In DNA, the CDR3 is TGTGCCAGCAGCTTGGGACAGAAGAGGCTTAACACTGAAGCTTTCTTT. Residues: CASSLGQKRLNTEAFF.

This chain uses TRBV6-5 with TRBJ2-3; the match to TRBD2 covers 9 bases. From germline, CDR1 is MNHEY and CDR2 SVGAGI. J lost 6 bases, V lost 0 bases, and 7 bases had no gene match. There are 16 residues in the CDR3. CDR3: CASSYSPSGIRDTQYF. The CDR3 nucleotides read TGTGCCAGCAGTTACTCGCCTAGCGGGATTCGTGATACGCAGTATTTT.

V is TRBV6-1 and J is TRBJ1-2; D not resolved. In germline, CDR1 is MNHNS, CDR2 SASEGT. This CDR3 spans 13 amino acids. V lost 1 base to trimming and J lost 8 bases, with 11 bases between them. The CDR3 here is CASSEVDGQGYTF. As DNA, the CDR3 is TGTGCCAGCAGTGAAGTTGACGGCCAGGGCTACACCTTC.

The chain employs TRBV6-5 and TRBJ2-5; unclear D gene. CDR3 length equals 12 residues. Germline assignment: CDR1 MNHEY and CDR2 SVGAGI. V lost 6 bases and J lost 5, with 10 bases in between. CDR3 sequence (DNA): TGTGCCAGCAGCTCGGGTGGGGAGACCCAGTACTTC. Protein: CASSSGGETQYF.

The rearrangement links TRBV5-1 to TRBJ1-5; 7 nucleotides agree with TRBD1. Germline CDR1 and CDR2: SGHRS and YFSETQ. CDR3 length: 15 amino acids. V lost 4 bases and J lost 4; bases outside the gene matches: 8. Here the CDR3 DNA reads TGCGCCAGCAGCCGATCCGGGACAGAGAATCAGCCCCAGCATTTT. It codes for CASSRSGTENQPQHF.